This TCR beta chain is drawn from a study of cytomegalovirus exposure and HLA in healthy donors. Background on the study: The 120 validation repertoires used the same platform as the roughly 720 first-cohort repertoires (as reported by a later analysis). Study-wide findings and caveats: The tendency of first-cohort TCR clusters to co-occur in the 110 or so validation repertoires emerged from a later analysis. Among TCR beta chains, those listed as cytomegalovirus-associated numbered around 160.

Turning to this clone: The antigen is unknown.

Sequencing was performed with immunoSEQ multiplex PCR; in TCRdb, only in-frame clones are kept and a portion is missing. This table holds 250,000 or so clones, around nine tenths found once. From the approximately 120-subject validation cohort, which was separate from the roughly 690-subject first cohort, the donors were drawn. Germline V CDR1 and CDR2: SGHTA, FQGNSA. The length of the CDR3 is 14 residues. V lost 7 bases and J 3 bases, leaving 13 bases between the germline ends. Sequencing used PBMCs. The source of this sequence is a man between 18 and 29 years old in good health and CMV-seronegative. V and J are TRBV7-2 and TRBJ1-5; the D gene is possibly TRBD1 (5 bases). CDR3 sequence (DNA): TGTGCCAGCACCCCAGGGAATTTCAATCAGCCCCAGCATTTT. The encoded protein is CASTPGNFNQPQHF.